The source of this T cell receptor beta chain is a study of cytomegalovirus exposure and HLA in healthy donors. This CDR3 contains 15 residues. Germline V lookup: CDR1 SEHNR, CDR2 FQNEAQ (reference sequence). The V gene end was trimmed by 5 bases and the J gene end by 6 bases; junction bases not matched to a gene: 3. Findings and caveats of the study: In a later analysis, several top co-occurrence clusters appeared linked to parvovirus B19, influenza, CMV and Epstein-Barr virus.

As for this clone: Antigen unknown.

Primers for the PCR totalled 60 Vbeta and 13 Jbeta. The assay was immunoSEQ multiplex PCR, and TCRdb's table has in-frame clones only and misses some. The sample holds fewer than 130,000 clones; 74% are singletons and the top ten take roughly 2.6%. Donors counted as nominally healthy when sampled, yet unrecorded immune exposures were likely. The chain uses TRBV7-9 and TRBJ2-1; 14 positions agree with TRBD2. Sequencing was carried out using PBMCs. This TCR was recovered from a man aged 50-60 years in good health and CMV-seropositive. CDR3 bases: TGTGCCAGCAGCGTTGGGACTAGCGGGAGCAATGAGCAGTTCTTC. This encodes CASSVGTSGSNEQFF. The full variable domain, its missing parts supplied by reference TRBV7-9 and TRBJ2-1, is DTGVSQNPRHKITKRGQNVTFRCDPISEHNRLYWYRQTLGQGPEFLTYFQNEAQLEKSRLLSDRFSAERPKGSFSTLEIQRTEQGDSAMYLCASSVGTSGSNEQFFGPGTRLTVL.